This TCR beta chain emerged from a study of PD-1 blockade in classical Hodgkin lymphoma. Germline-derived CDR1 and CDR2 are LNHDA and SQIVND (reference sequence). V was trimmed by 4 bases and J by 3 bases, leaving 13 bases between them. The length of the CDR3 is 14 residues. Indicated time point: newly diagnosed, previously untreated cHL patient sample. Researchers report purifying CD4+ T cells from thawed PBMCs by magnetic negative selection. Study outcomes and limitations: Newly diagnosed patients reportedly trailed healthy donors in baseline TCR diversity.

Concerning this clone itself: Its antigen is as yet unknown.

Data came from immunoSEQ multiplex PCR; TCRdb stores just in-frame clones and leaves some out. The repertoire holds fewer than 25,000 clones, with roughly nine tenths as singletons. This sequence was found in a human donor with classical Hodgkin lymphoma. Sequencing was performed on CD4+ T cells from blood. The genes are TRBV19 and TRBJ2-7; D is undetermined. The CDR3 spells CASSKSPPNYEQYF. In DNA form, the CDR3 reads TGTGCCAGTAGTAAGTCTCCGCCAAACTACGAGCAGTACTTC.